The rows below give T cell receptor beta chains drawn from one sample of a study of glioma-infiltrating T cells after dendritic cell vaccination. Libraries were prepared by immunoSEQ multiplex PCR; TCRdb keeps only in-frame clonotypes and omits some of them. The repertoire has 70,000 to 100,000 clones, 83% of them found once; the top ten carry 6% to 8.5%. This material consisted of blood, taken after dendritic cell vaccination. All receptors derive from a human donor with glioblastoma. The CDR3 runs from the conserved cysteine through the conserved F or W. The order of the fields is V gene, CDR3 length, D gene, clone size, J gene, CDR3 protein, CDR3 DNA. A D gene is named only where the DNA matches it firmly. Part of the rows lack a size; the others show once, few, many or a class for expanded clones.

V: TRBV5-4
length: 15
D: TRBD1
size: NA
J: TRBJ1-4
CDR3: CASRPWTGQDEKLFF
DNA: TGTGCCAGCAGACCTTGGACAGGGCAGGATGAAAAACTGTTTTTT

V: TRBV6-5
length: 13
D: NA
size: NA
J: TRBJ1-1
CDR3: CASSYWRDREAFF
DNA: TGTGCCAGCAGTTACTGGAGAGACCGTGAAGCTTTCTTT

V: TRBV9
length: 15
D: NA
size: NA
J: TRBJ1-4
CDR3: CASSVGTFTNEKLFF
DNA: TGTGCCAGCAGCGTAGGGACATTTACTAATGAAAAACTGTTTTTT

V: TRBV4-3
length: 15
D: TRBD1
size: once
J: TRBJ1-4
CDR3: CASSNSGGAKEKLFF
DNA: TGCGCCAGCAGCAACTCAGGGGGCGCAAAGGAAAAACTGTTTTTT

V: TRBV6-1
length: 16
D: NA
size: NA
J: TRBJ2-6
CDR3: CASSAGRGSGANVLTF
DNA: TGTGCCAGCAGTGCGGGGCGGGGCTCTGGGGCCAACGTCCTGACTTTC

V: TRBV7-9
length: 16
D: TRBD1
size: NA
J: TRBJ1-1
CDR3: CASSPDRTLMNTEAFF
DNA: TGTGCCAGCAGTCCGGACAGGACATTGATGAACACTGAAGCTTTCTTT

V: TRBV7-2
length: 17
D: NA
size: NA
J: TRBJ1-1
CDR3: CASSLVRIQPLNTEAFF
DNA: TGTGCCAGCAGCTTAGTCCGTATACAGCCCTTGAACACTGAAGCTTTCTTT

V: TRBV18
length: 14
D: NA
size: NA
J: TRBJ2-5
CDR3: CASSPAGREETQYF
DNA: TGTGCCAGCTCTCCTGCCGGCAGGGAAGAGACCCAGTACTTC

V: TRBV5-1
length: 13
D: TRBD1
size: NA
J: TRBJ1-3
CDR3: CASWTGDGNTIYF
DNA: TGCGCCAGCTGGACAGGGGATGGAAACACCATATATTTT

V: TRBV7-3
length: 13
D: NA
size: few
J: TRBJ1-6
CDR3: CASSSDISSPLHF
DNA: TGTGCCAGCAGCTCAGACATCTCTTCACCCCTCCACTTT

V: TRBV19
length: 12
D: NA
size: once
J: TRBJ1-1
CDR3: CASRDRNTEAFF
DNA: TGTGCCAGTAGAGACAGGAACACTGAAGCTTTCTTT

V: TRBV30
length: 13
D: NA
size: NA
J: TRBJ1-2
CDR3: CAWSVQEKGGYTF
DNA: TGTGCCTGGAGTGTACAGGAAAAAGGGGGCTACACCTTC

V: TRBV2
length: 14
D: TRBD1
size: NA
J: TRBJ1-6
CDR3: CASRFTGGDSPLHF
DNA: TGTGCCAGCAGATTTACAGGGGGCGATTCACCCCTCCACTTT

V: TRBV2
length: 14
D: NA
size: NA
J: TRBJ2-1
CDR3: CASKPGSSYNEQFF
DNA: TGTGCCAGCAAACCGGGGAGTTCCTACAATGAGCAGTTCTTC

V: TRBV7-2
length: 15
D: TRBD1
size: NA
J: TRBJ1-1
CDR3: CASKVNRGPNTEAFF
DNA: TGTGCCAGCAAAGTAAACAGGGGCCCGAACACTGAAGCTTTCTTT

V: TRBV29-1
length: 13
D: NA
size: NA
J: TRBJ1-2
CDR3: CSVEDRQYYGYTF
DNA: TGCAGCGTTGAAGATAGACAGTACTATGGCTACACCTTC

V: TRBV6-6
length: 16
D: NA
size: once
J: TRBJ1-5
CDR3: CASSYLADYSNQPQHF
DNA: TGTGCCAGCAGTTACCTTGCGGATTATAGCAATCAGCCCCAGCATTTT

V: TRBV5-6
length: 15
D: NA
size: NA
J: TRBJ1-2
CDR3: CASSFRQGYNYGYTF
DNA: TGTGCCAGCAGCTTCAGGCAGGGGTACAACTATGGCTACACCTTC

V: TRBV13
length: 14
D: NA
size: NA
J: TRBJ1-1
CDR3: CASSSWTENTEAFF
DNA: TGTGCCAGCAGCTCCTGGACAGAAAACACTGAAGCTTTCTTT

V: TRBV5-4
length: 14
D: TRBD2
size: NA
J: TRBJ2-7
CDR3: CASSLGGGLYEQYF
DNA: TGTGCCAGCAGCCTCGGGGGGGGCCTCTACGAGCAGTACTTC

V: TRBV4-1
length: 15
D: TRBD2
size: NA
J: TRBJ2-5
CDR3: CASSQANGGVETQYF
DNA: TGCGCCAGCAGCCAAGCGAACGGGGGGGTAGAGACCCAGTACTTC

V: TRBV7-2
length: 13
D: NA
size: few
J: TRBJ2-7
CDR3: CASSLGLVEEQYF
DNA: TGTGCCAGCAGCTTAGGACTAGTGGAGGAGCAGTACTTC